This TCR beta chain came from a study of CD8+ T cells in alopecia areata. RNA extraction and reverse transcription yielded cDNA as sequencing template. Clones were sequenced by immunoSEQ multiplex PCR, and TCRdb holds only the in-frame ones, with some missing. The sample yields roughly 10,000 clones, approximately 58% seen once. The V end was cut by 3 bases, the J end by 1 base, with 13 bases between. This CDR3 contains 15 residues. Germline V gene lookup returns CDR1 SGHTA and CDR2 FQGNSA. Obtained from alopecia areata patients were lesional scalp punch biopsies along with peripheral blood. This clonotype originated in a human donor with alopecia areata. This material consisted of skin, taken at week 0. The chain joins TRBV7-2 to TRBJ2-7; perhaps TRBD2 as D (7 bases). The CDR3 region is CASSFHGGRSYEQYF. CDR3 bases: TGTGCCAGCAGCTTTCACGGGGGGCGGTCCTACGAGCAGTACTTC.